A single sample is the source of the 30 T cell receptor beta chains below, sequenced in a study of cytomegalovirus exposure and HLA in healthy donors. A multiplex PCR was run with 60 Vbeta primers and 13 Jbeta primers. Sequenced by immunoSEQ multiplex PCR; TCRdb stores in-frame clones only, minus some. The data show 90,000 to 120,000 clones, over 70% seen once. Material for sequencing was PBMCs. These TCRs come from a young man in good health and CMV-seronegative.

For the CDR3, the DNA is TGTGCCAGCAGCCATGATGGCAGGGGCGCAACTAATGAAAAACTGTTTTTT. Translating gives CASSHDGRGATNEKLFF. The chain carries TRBV16 and TRBJ1-4; D is possibly TRBD1 (6 bases). Trimming cost V 3 bases and J 0 bases, with 14 bases left between them. From germline, CDR1 is KGHSY and CDR2 FQNENV. The CDR3 has 17 amino acids.

The chain couples TRBV27 to TRBJ1-5; D remains unclear. Germline CDR1 and CDR2: MNHEY and SMNVEV (reference sequence). V lost 4 bases and J 0 bases, leaving 7 bases between the germline ends. This CDR3 comprises 14 residues. For the CDR3, the DNA is TGTGCCAGCAGTTCTCCTTATAGCAATCAGCCCCAGCATTTT. As protein: CASSSPYSNQPQHF.

In nucleotides, the CDR3 is TGTGCCAGCAGCTGGGGCGGGAGCGGGTACGAGCAGTACTTC. Translating gives CASSWGGSGYEQYF. The chain combines TRBV7-9 with TRBJ2-7, with 7 bases matching TRBD2. Trimming at V came to 4 bases and at J to 4 bases, leaving 7 bases not matched to a gene. CDR1 SEHNR and CDR2 FQNEAQ come from the germline V gene (reference sequence). The CDR3 spans 14 residues. The entire variable domain, with the rest obtained from reference TRBV7-9 and TRBJ2-7, is as follows: DTGVSQNPRHKITKRGQNVTFRCDPISEHNRLYWYRQTLGQGPEFLTYFQNEAQLEKSRLLSDRFSAERPKGSFSTLEIQRTEQGDSAMYLCASSWGGSGYEQYFGPGTRLTVT.

In nucleotides, the CDR3 is TGTGCCGCGGACGTATCAGGGCCATGGGAAAAACTGTTTTTT. Its protein is CAADVSGPWEKLFF. The V and J genes are TRBV30 and TRBJ1-4; D possibly corresponds to TRBD1 (5 bases). Germline-derived CDR1 and CDR2 are GTSNPN and SVGIG (reference sequence). The V end lost 8 bases, the J end lost 8 bases, and 21 bases lay between the germline ends. The CDR3 runs 14 residues.

The chain couples TRBV7-6 to TRBJ2-7; possible D gene TRBD2, 7 bases. V lost 5 bases to trimming and J lost 3 bases, with 17 bases between them. The CDR3 length is 15 residues. Germline V gives CDR1 SGHVS, CDR2 FNYEAQ. Here the CDR3 DNA reads TGTGCCAGCAGCCCCCAGGGAGGGGGATACTACGAGCAGTACTTC. Its translation is CASSPQGGGYYEQYF.

Of note for this clone: Other DNA sequences from this sample encode an identical CDR3 as well. V gene TRBV7-9 combines with J gene TRBJ2-7; TRBD1 might be the D (5 bases). Trimming pared 1 base from V and 3 bases from J, leaving 13 bases between. The CDR3 length is 15 residues. Germline V gene lookup returns CDR1 SEHNR and CDR2 FQNEAQ (reference sequence). The CDR3 sequence is CASSLVVGASYEQYF. DNA for the CDR3: TGTGCCAGCAGCTTAGTAGTAGGGGCCAGCTACGAGCAGTACTTC. Combining the CDR3 with reference TRBV7-9 and TRBJ2-7 gives the whole variable domain DTGVSQNPRHKITKRGQNVTFRCDPISEHNRLYWYRQTLGQGPEFLTYFQNEAQLEKSRLLSDRFSAERPKGSFSTLEIQRTEQGDSAMYLCASSLVVGASYEQYFGPGTRLTVT.

The rearrangement joins TRBV7-3 to TRBJ2-2; possibly TRBD2 for D (6 bases). The CDR3 spans 13 residues. CDR1 and CDR2 from the germline V gene are SGHTA and FQGTGA. Deletions cut 5 bases from V and 5 bases from J, with 9 bases between. CDR3 DNA sequence: TGTGCCAGCAGCCCACGGGGGACCGGGGAGCTGTTTTTT. This translates into CASSPRGTGELFF.

The J gene is TRBJ2-3, the V gene TRBV6-1; tentatively, D is TRBD2 (5 bases). CDR1 is MNHNS and CDR2 is SASEGT in the germline V gene. Trimming took off 10 bases at V and 2 bases at J, with 16 bases between the two ends. There are 14 residues in the CDR3. CDR3 region: CAIVRGSHTDTQYF. The CDR3 region has the DNA TGTGCCATCGTACGGGGTTCGCACACAGATACGCAGTATTTT.

The chain uses TRBV5-8 and TRBJ1-4; the D is unclear. This CDR3 has 15 residues. Germline CDR1 and CDR2: SGHTS and YDEGEE. V lost 4 bases, J lost 0 bases, and 10 bases lay in between. The DNA of the CDR3 is TGTGCCAGCAGCCCAGAGGGTGCAACTAATGAAAAACTGTTTTTT. It is translated as CASSPEGATNEKLFF.

The chain links TRBV10-3 to TRBJ1-2; 10 bases line up with TRBD1. The CDR3 length is 17 residues. The junction had 18 bases not matched to a gene; V was cut back by 6 bases and J by 8 bases. Looked up from germline, CDR1 is ENHRY and CDR2 is SYGVKD. The CDR3 nucleotides read TGTGCCATCAGGTTGGGGCCGGGACAGGGGTACCGTGGGGGCTACACCTTC. As protein: CAIRLGPGQGYRGGYTF.

This clone was counted once. The chain combines TRBV5-6 with TRBJ1-2, with D unresolved. Germline values: CDR1 SGHDT, CDR2 YYEEEE. This CDR3 is built from 15 residues. The germline V and J ends were trimmed by 1 base and 4 bases, with 14 bases remaining between them. The CDR3 region has the DNA TGTGCCAGCAGCTTGTATATCACGGGAGGCTATGGCTACACCTTC. Amino acid sequence: CASSLYITGGYGYTF.

The chain is built from TRBV14 and TRBJ2-7; 8 nucleotides line up with TRBD1. With 3 bases clipped from V and 6 bases from J, the junction kept 10 bases outside the gene matches. CDR3 size: 15 residues. Germline-derived CDR1 and CDR2 are SGHDN and FVKESK. The DNA for the CDR3 is TGTGCCAGCAGCCAGCGACAGGGGCGGGGAAGCGAGCAGTACTTC. Protein: CASSQRQGRGSEQYF.

This chain joins TRBV2 and TRBJ1-2, with 8 nucleotides matching TRBD1. The CDR3 is 13 residues long. Unmatched junction bases numbered 8, after V lost 6 bases and J lost 8 bases. Looked up from germline, CDR1 is SNHLY and CDR2 is FYNNEI. CDR3 loop: CASRPGQEPGYTF. CDR3 DNA: TGTGCCAGCAGACCGGGACAGGAGCCCGGCTACACCTTC.

The genes are TRBV2 and TRBJ2-1, with TRBD2 matching 7 bases. Germline values: CDR1 SNHLY, CDR2 FYNNEI. With V trimmed by 7 bases and J by 2 bases, 5 bases remained unmatched. CDR3 length: 14 amino acids. In DNA, the CDR3 is TGTGCCAGCAAAGGGGCGGGGGCCTACAATGAGCAGTTCTTC. Translating gives CASKGAGAYNEQFF.

This chain uses TRBV7-8 with TRBJ2-1; 10 bases line up with TRBD1. Germline CDR1 reads SGHVS; CDR2 reads FQNEAQ. CDR3 size: 15 residues. The trim removed 2 bases at V and 7 bases at J, leaving 5 bases unmatched. For the CDR3, the DNA is TGTGCCAGCAGCTTAATGTGGGACAGGGGTAATGAGCAGTTCTTC. As protein: CASSLMWDRGNEQFF.

The chain is built from TRBV30 and TRBJ1-6; possibly TRBD1 for D (5 bases). This CDR3 is 13 amino acids long. The V end lost 4 bases, the J end lost 5 bases, and 9 bases lay between the germline ends. Germline V CDR1 and CDR2: GTSNPN, SVGIG (reference sequence). In DNA form, the CDR3 reads TGTGCCTGGAATGCAGGGAATAATTCACCCCTCCACTTT. As protein: CAWNAGNNSPLHF.

The rearrangement links TRBV30 to TRBJ2-3; D is possibly TRBD2 (6 bases). The CDR3 is 11 residues long. Germline V lookup: CDR1 GTSNPN, CDR2 SVGIG (reference sequence). V lost 1 base to trimming and J lost 10 bases, with 9 bases between them. The CDR3 sequence: CAWSAREAQYF. The CDR3 DNA reads as TGTGCCTGGAGTGCAAGGGAGGCGCAGTATTTT.

The rearrangement links TRBV5-6 to TRBJ1-5; 7 bases fit TRBD1. CDR1 and CDR2 (germline): SGHDT, YYEEEE. The J segment lost 5 bases and the V segment lost 4 bases, leaving 12 bases of the junction unmatched. The CDR3 runs to 16 residues. Here the CDR3 DNA reads TGTGCCAGCAGCAACCGCGCAGGGGGAAAGGATCAGCCCCAGCATTTT. This translates into CASSNRAGGKDQPQHF.

The chain has TRBV14 and TRBJ2-6; a possible D gene is TRBD2 (5 bases). The CDR3 totals 18 residues. Deletions cut 3 bases from V and 2 bases from J, with 17 bases between. Germline CDR1 reads SGHDN; CDR2 reads FVKESK. Here the CDR3 reads CASSHWTEGRPGANVLTF. The DNA of the CDR3 is TGTGCCAGCAGCCACTGGACGGAAGGGAGACCTGGGGCCAACGTCCTGACTTTC.

This CDR3 reads CASSPGQGIGNEQFF. The CDR3 coding sequence is TGTGCCAGCAGTCCGGGACAGGGGATCGGCAATGAGCAGTTCTTC. The rearrangement links TRBV27 to TRBJ2-1, with 10 bases that match TRBD1. The trim removed 5 bases at V and 6 bases at J, leaving 7 bases unmatched. This CDR3 is 15 amino acids long. Germline loops: CDR1 MNHEY, CDR2 SMNVEV (reference sequence).

The V and J genes are TRBV6-5 and TRBJ2-1, with a possible D match to TRBD2 (6 bases). Germline CDR1 and CDR2: MNHEY and SVGAGI. This CDR3 spans 15 amino acids. The V and J ends lost 2 bases and 5 bases respectively, with 13 bases between them. DNA of the CDR3: TGTGCCAGCAGTTACCGACAGCGCGGGGACAATGAGCAGTTCTTC. As protein: CASSYRQRGDNEQFF.

The genes are TRBV4-1 and TRBJ2-2; 13 bases match TRBD2. The length of the CDR3 is 18 residues. Germline CDR1 and CDR2: MGHRA and YSYEKL. The junction had 6 bases not matched to a gene; V was cut back by 3 bases and J by 2 bases. CDR3 DNA sequence: TGCGCCAGCAGCCACCGACTAGCGGGGGGACCTAACACCGGGGAGCTGTTTTTT. This translates into CASSHRLAGGPNTGELFF.

A remark on this clone: The same CDR3 is also encoded by other DNA sequences in this sample. V usage is TRBV9 and J usage is TRBJ1-1; D unresolved. Germline CDR1 SGDLS, CDR2 YYNGEE. The CDR3 has 13 residues. V lost 1 base to trimming and J lost 1 base, with 5 bases between them. CDR3 sequence (DNA): TGTGCCAGCAGCGTAACTGGGAACACTGAAGCTTTCTTT. This translates into CASSVTGNTEAFF.

The chain employs TRBV7-3 and TRBJ2-5, with TRBD2 matching over 8 bases. The germline gives CDR1 SGHTA, CDR2 FQGTGA. After removal of 5 bases from V and 5 bases from J, the junction contained 7 bases not matched to a gene. The CDR3 runs 14 residues. CDR3 in amino acids: CASSTSGWGETQYF. The DNA of the CDR3 is TGTGCCAGCAGCACTAGCGGATGGGGGGAGACCCAGTACTTC.

The V and J genes are TRBV4-1 and TRBJ2-5; 14 bases are shared with TRBD2. Per germline, CDR1 MGHRA and CDR2 YSYEKL. Losses at the gene ends were 1 base for V and 11 bases for J; bases not matched to a gene: 6. The CDR3 length is 15 residues. The CDR3 region is CASSQAGTSGSKQYF. CDR3 coding DNA: TGCGCCAGCAGCCAAGCCGGGACTAGCGGGAGTAAGCAGTACTTC.

This chain links TRBV25-1 with TRBJ2-5, with TRBD1 as a possible D gene (6 bases). Germline V lookup: CDR1 MGHDK, CDR2 SYGVNS. V was shortened by 5 bases and J by 5 bases, with 15 bases between the two germline ends. This CDR3 is 14 amino acids long. The CDR3 bases are TGTGCCAGCAGTCTGGGACAATCGGGGGAGACCCAGTACTTC. Translated: CASSLGQSGETQYF.

The CDR3 loop is CAIKSSYMNTEAFF. The CDR3 DNA reads as TGTGCCATCAAGTCCAGTTATATGAACACTGAAGCTTTCTTT. The chain combines TRBV10-3 with TRBJ1-1; D gene ambiguous. The CDR3 covers 14 residues. V lost 7 bases to trimming and J lost 0 bases, with 12 bases between them. CDR1 ENHRY and CDR2 SYGVKD come from the germline V gene.

This chain connects TRBV6-5 to TRBJ2-7; TRBD2 aligns across 10 bases. The trim removed 10 bases at V and 4 bases at J, leaving 7 bases unmatched. The V gene's germline CDR1 is MNHEY and CDR2 SVGAGI. This CDR3 is 13 amino acids long. The CDR3: CATQTLAGYEQYF. The DNA of the CDR3 is TGTGCCACGCAGACACTAGCGGGATACGAGCAGTACTTC.

Regarding this clone: Its ends do not fully match the called genes, so a read error is possible. The chain combines TRBV5-4 with TRBJ2-5, with 8 bases lining up with TRBD2. This CDR3 contains 16 residues. Germline V gives CDR1 SGHNT, CDR2 YYREEE (reference sequence). The CDR3 region is CASSLGWRGDREAQYF. DNA for the CDR3: TGTGCCAGCAGCTTGGGGTGGCGGGGGGATAGAGAGGCCCAGTACTTC. The variable domain in full, with the rest retrieved from reference TRBV5-4 and TRBJ2-5, is ETGVTQSPTHLIKTRGQQVTLRCSSQSGHNTVSWYQQALGQGPQFIFQYYREEENGRGNFPPRFSGLQFPNYSSELNVNALELDDSALYLCASSLGWRGDREAQYFGPGTRLLVL.

The V gene is TRBV4-2, the J gene TRBJ2-7; no reliable D call. The CDR3 loop spans 12 amino acids. The V gene lost 0 bases and the J gene lost 4 bases, with 4 bases spanning the gap. The germline V gene encodes CDR1 LGHNA and CDR2 YNFKEQ. The CDR3 sequence: CASSQDLYEQYF. Here the CDR3 DNA reads TGTGCCAGCAGCCAAGATCTTTACGAGCAGTACTTC.